What follows are 20 T cell receptor beta chains derived from one specimen sequenced in a study of blood T cells in healthy people across ages. Next came a second PCR, run for about 7 to 12 cycles, which used a sample-barcoded 5' primer along with a J-beta primer mix. One entry per CDR3 protein results from TCRdb running MiXCR on the 5' RACE reads. Among hundreds of thousands of distinct CDR3 sequences listed, approximately 30% were seen once. What was sequenced was blood. The receptor source for this set is a woman at least 80 years old in good health.

This clonotype was counted ten times or more. This chain uses TRBV6-1 with TRBJ2-1, with 13 bases matching TRBD2. This CDR3 spans 18 amino acids. V shed 6 bases, J shed 8 bases, and the junction held 16 bases outside the gene matches. Per germline, CDR1 MNHNS and CDR2 SASEGT. The CDR3 loop is CASSRSKLTSGGAHEQFF. CDR3 DNA sequence: TGTGCCAGCAGCCGAAGCAAACTTACTAGCGGGGGGGCTCATGAGCAGTTCTTC.

In its sample, this clonotype was seen many times. CDR3 nucleotides: TGTGCCAGCAGCTTAGCCGACAGGGGCACAGATACGCAGTATTTT. This gives the protein CASSLADRGTDTQYF. This chain uses TRBV11-2 with TRBJ2-3; 7 positions agree with TRBD1. This CDR3 is built from 15 residues. After removal of 1 base from V and 1 base from J, the junction contained 2 bases not matched to a gene. The germline V gene has CDR1 SGHAT and CDR2 FQNNGV.

This clonotype was seen repeatedly, ten times or more. This chain links TRBV3-1 with TRBJ1-2; D possibly corresponds to TRBD1 (5 bases). The CDR3 is 15 amino acids. V was cut by 0 bases and J by 2 bases, with 10 bases left in between. Germline-derived CDR1 and CDR2 are LGHDT and YNNKEL (reference sequence). CDR3 nucleotides: TGTGCCAGCAGCCAAGAAGGGACGGTGAACTATGGCTACACCTTC. Protein: CASSQEGTVNYGYTF.

This chain connects TRBV25-1 to TRBJ2-5; no reliable D call. Germline loops: CDR1 MGHDK, CDR2 SYGVNS. The CDR3 consists of 14 residues. Trimming took 4 bases from V and 1 from J, leaving 10 bases between them. This chain's CDR3 is CASSGYRAQETQYF. As DNA, the CDR3 is TGTGCCAGCAGTGGATACCGGGCCCAAGAGACCCAGTACTTC.

In regard to this clonotype: One junction end disagrees with the germline gene, perhaps due to a read error. The chain has TRBV5-4 and TRBJ2-3; 12 bases match TRBD2. There are 16 residues in the CDR3. Per the germline V gene, CDR1 is SGHNT and CDR2 is YYREEE (reference sequence). CDR3 bases: TGTGCCAGCAGCTACCGGACTAGCGGGGCCACAGATGCGCAGTATTTT. This translates into CASSYRTSGATDAQYF.

This clonotype turned up a few times. The chain joins TRBV20-1 to TRBJ1-5; D is unresolved. Trimming shortened V by 0 bases and J by 0 bases, and 12 bases separated the two germline ends. The V gene's germline CDR1 is DFQATT and CDR2 SNEGSKA (reference sequence). CDR3 length equals 16 residues. The CDR3 loop reads CSARDPLKVSNQPQHF. CDR3 coding DNA: TGCAGTGCTAGAGATCCTCTAAAGGTTAGCAATCAGCCCCAGCATTTT.

This clonotype was recorded many times. This rearrangement joins TRBV7-2 to TRBJ2-7; TRBD2 matches at 8 bases. The V gene end was trimmed by 2 bases and the J gene end by 4 bases; junction bases not matched to a gene: 10. There are 16 residues in the CDR3. Germline V gives CDR1 SGHTA, CDR2 FQGNSA. The chain's CDR3 is CASSLPSVAGKYEQYF. The CDR3 region has the DNA TGTGCCAGCAGCTTACCAAGTGTAGCGGGGAAGTACGAGCAGTACTTC. Together with reference TRBV7-2 and TRBJ2-7, the CDR3 gives the full variable domain: GAGVSQSPSNKVTEKGKDVELRCDPISGHTALYWYRQSLGQGLEFLIYFQGNSAPDKSGLPSDRFSAERTGGSVSTLTIQRTQQEDSAVYLCASSLPSVAGKYEQYFGPGTRLTVT.

The CDR3 DNA reads TGTGCCAGCAGTAGCCAGCGGGAGGCCCGCACAGATACGCAGTATTTT. As protein: CASSSQREARTDTQYF. The chain employs TRBV12-3 or TRBV12-4 and TRBJ2-3; TRBD2 aligns across 9 bases. Losses at the gene ends were 5 bases for V and 1 base for J; bases not matched to a gene: 7. The CDR3 runs to 16 residues.

The chain uses TRBV2 and TRBJ1-1; D unclear. This CDR3 is built from 14 residues. The V gene's germline CDR1 is SNHLY and CDR2 FYNNEI. Trimming cost V 5 bases and J 1 base, with 11 bases left between them. In nucleotides, the CDR3 is TGTGCCAGCAGTCCGAGGGCGGAGAACACTGAAGCTTTCTTT. Protein sequence: CASSPRAENTEAFF.

The J gene is TRBJ2-5, the V gene TRBV3-1, with D unresolved. The CDR3 loop spans 15 amino acids. CDR1 and CDR2 (germline): LGHDT, YNNKEL (reference sequence). V lost 2 bases to trimming and J lost 11 bases, with 21 bases between them. CDR3 sequence: CASSQHPKSYNEQYF. CDR3 coding DNA: TGTGCCAGCAGCCAACACCCAAAGAGTTACAATGAGCAGTACTTC.

There are many counts of this clonotype. This rearrangement joins TRBV29-1 to TRBJ2-3; D unclear. Deletions cut 4 bases from V and 6 bases from J, with 17 bases between. This CDR3 spans 14 amino acids. CDR1 SQVTM and CDR2 ANQGSEA come from the germline V gene. The CDR3 spells CSVVLPKEWDTQYF. The CDR3 coding sequence is TGCAGCGTTGTTCTGCCGAAGGAGTGGGATACGCAGTATTTT.

This clonotype was found a few times. A read error may be the cause here, since a much bigger clone is one base away. The CDR3 DNA is TGCGCCAGCAGCCCGCAGGGTCCGGGGATGAGTGATACGCAGTATTTT. This encodes CASSPQGPGMSDTQYF. This chain connects TRBV5-1 to TRBJ2-3, with D possibly being TRBD1 or TRBD2 (5 bases each). Trimming stripped 4 bases from V and 6 bases from J, with 21 bases between. Germline-derived CDR1 and CDR2 are SGHRS and YFSETQ. The CDR3 is made up of 16 amino acids.

There are a few counts of this clonotype. This chain connects TRBV4-2 to TRBJ2-2, with TRBD2 matching 9 bases. Trimming removed 4 bases from V and 4 bases from J; junction bases left unmatched: 10. CDR3 size: 17 residues. CDR1 is LGHNA and CDR2 is YNFKEQ in the germline V gene. CDR3 coding DNA: TGTGCCAGCAGCCCCTATAGCGGGGGATCCCTCACCGGGGAGCTGTTTTTT. Amino acid sequence: CASSPYSGGSLTGELFF.

This clonotype was seen at least ten times. This rearrangement joins TRBV10-3 to TRBJ2-6, with D possibly being TRBD1 (5 bases). The CDR3 covers 17 residues. V was clipped by 4 bases and J by 0 bases, with 13 bases between them. Germline assignment: CDR1 ENHRY and CDR2 SYGVKD. CDR3 sequence: CAISGGRSNSGANVLTF. CDR3 nucleotide sequence: TGTGCCATCAGTGGGGGCAGGAGCAACTCTGGGGCCAACGTCCTGACTTTC.

This clonotype was observed many times. The chain carries TRBV6-1 and TRBJ2-3; TRBD1 is a possible D gene (5 bases). The ends were cut back, 8 bases at V and 0 bases at J, with 9 bases in the middle. The CDR3 totals 13 residues. The germline CDR1 and CDR2 sequences are MNHNS and SASEGT. The CDR3 here is CASVTVSTDTQYF. The CDR3 nucleotides read TGTGCCAGCGTGACAGTCAGCACAGATACGCAGTATTTT.

The gene calls are TRBV20-1 and TRBJ2-5; a possible D gene is TRBD2 (7 bases). CDR3 length: 15 amino acids. CDR1 is DFQATT and CDR2 is SNEGSKA in the germline V gene (reference sequence). Trimming shortened V by 6 bases and J by 7 bases, and 24 bases separated the two germline ends. The CDR3, as DNA: TGCAGTGCCCACAGGGTCAACAACAGGGAGGGGACCCAGTACTTC. This codes for CSAHRVNNREGTQYF.

This sequence joins TRBV20-1 and TRBJ1-6, with D possibly matching TRBD1 (6 bases). The V gene's germline CDR1 is DFQATT and CDR2 SNEGSKA (reference sequence). Deletions cut 0 bases from V and 0 bases from J, with 9 bases between. This CDR3 is built from 16 residues. The CDR3 here is CSAREQGGSYNSPLHF. CDR3 DNA sequence: TGCAGTGCTAGAGAACAGGGAGGCTCCTATAATTCACCCCTCCACTTT.

The chain is built from TRBV7-8 and TRBJ2-1; D call uncertain. V was trimmed by 0 bases and J by 0 bases, leaving 9 bases between them. The V gene's germline CDR1 is SGHVS and CDR2 FQNEAQ. The CDR3 totals 16 residues. CDR3: CASSLARPSSYNEQFF. In nucleotides, the CDR3 is TGTGCCAGCAGCTTAGCGAGGCCGAGCTCCTACAATGAGCAGTTCTTC. Together with reference TRBV7-8 and TRBJ2-1, the CDR3 gives the full variable domain: GAGVSQSPRYKVAKRGQDVALRCDPISGHVSLFWYQQALGQGPEFLTYFQNEAQLDKSGLPSDRFFAERPEGSVSTLKIQRTQQEDSAVYLCASSLARPSSYNEQFFGPGTRLTVL.

This clonotype was seen many times. The gene calls are TRBV4-3 and TRBJ2-6; 8 nucleotides line up with TRBD1. The germline gives CDR1 LGHNA, CDR2 YSLEER. V was pared by 3 bases and J by 3 bases, with 1 base of the junction left unmatched. The CDR3 has 15 amino acids. The CDR3, as DNA: TGCGCCAGCAGCCAGGACAGGGTTGGGGCCAACGTCCTGACTTTC. Amino acid sequence: CASSQDRVGANVLTF.

In this sample, this clonotype turned up many times. The J gene is TRBJ2-7, the V gene TRBV27; 11 bases fit TRBD1. The CDR3 has 15 amino acids. Germline trimming cut 7 bases from V and 3 bases from J; bases unmatched to any gene: 8. Per the germline V gene, CDR1 is MNHEY and CDR2 is SMNVEV (reference sequence). CDR3 coding DNA: TGTGCCAGCACAATACCGGGACAGGGGGTCTACGAGCAGTACTTC. Translating it yields CASTIPGQGVYEQYF.